A selection of T cell receptor beta chains follows, all from one sample in a study of immune evolution from preneoplasia to lung adenocarcinoma. Clones were sequenced by immunoSEQ multiplex PCR, and TCRdb holds only the in-frame ones, with some missing. In the table there are about 4,000 clones, 77% of which are singletons. Material for sequencing was FFPE adjacent normal lung tissue. These receptors were taken from a person in their sixties or seventies with lung adenocarcinoma. CDR3s leave out the opening cysteine and the closing phenylalanine or tryptophan.

j_call: TRBJ1-5
v_call: TRBV6-6
cdr3_aa: ASSPSIQPQH

j_call: TRBJ2-7
v_call: TRBV11-2
cdr3_aa: ASSPRTSGSYEQY

j_call: TRBJ2-7
v_call: TRBV18
cdr3_aa: ASSPGQGIYEQY

j_call: TRBJ1-6
v_call: TRBV6-6
cdr3_aa: ASRPVGSPLH

j_call: TRBJ1-1
v_call: TRBV28
cdr3_aa: ASSTTANTEAF

j_call: TRBJ1-5
v_call: TRBV27
cdr3_aa: ASSLGGRQPQH

j_call: TRBJ1-3
v_call: TRBV7-3
cdr3_aa: ASSLQGPATGNTIY

j_call: TRBJ2-7
v_call: TRBV7-6
cdr3_aa: ASSLVVASGSYEQY

j_call: TRBJ1-6
v_call: TRBV28
cdr3_aa: ASLPGSSYNSPLH

j_call: TRBJ2-7
v_call: TRBV4-3
cdr3_aa: ASSLGTGTSKNEQY

j_call: TRBJ2-6
v_call: TRBV4-1
cdr3_aa: ASSPPGQGLGGANVLT

j_call: TRBJ2-7
v_call: TRBV7-8
cdr3_aa: ASSLDRGGYEQY

j_call: TRBJ2-1
v_call: TRBV5-1
cdr3_aa: ASSRGGAYNEQF

j_call: TRBJ1-5
v_call: TRBV27
cdr3_aa: ARRLQGNQPQH

j_call: TRBJ1-1
v_call: TRBV29-1
cdr3_aa: SALGGDLPATEAF

j_call: TRBJ1-1
v_call: TRBV25-1
cdr3_aa: ASSGDPGQVTEAF

j_call: TRBJ1-3
v_call: TRBV7-9
cdr3_aa: ASSPPQNTIY

j_call: TRBJ1-1
v_call: TRBV5-1
cdr3_aa: ASSLGDSRNTEAF

j_call: TRBJ1-5
v_call: TRBV9
cdr3_aa: ASSPRATSNQPQH

j_call: TRBJ1-2
v_call: TRBV10-3
cdr3_aa: AISESGEDGYT

j_call: TRBJ2-2
v_call: TRBV4-1
cdr3_aa: ASSQDGARNTGELF

j_call: TRBJ2-2
v_call: TRBV6-6
cdr3_aa: ASNPQGSGELF

j_call: TRBJ1-5
v_call: TRBV18
cdr3_aa: ASSGGTAGQPQH

j_call: TRBJ1-5
v_call: TRBV6-5
cdr3_aa: ASSYRGLGQPQH

j_call: TRBJ2-3
v_call: TRBV6-1
cdr3_aa: ASTLSTDTQY

j_call: TRBJ1-2
v_call: TRBV4-1
cdr3_aa: ASSQGGPFSTNYGYT

j_call: TRBJ2-7
v_call: TRBV23-1
cdr3_aa: ASPAPGQGPCEQY

j_call: TRBJ1-5
v_call: TRBV2
cdr3_aa: ASSETGYQPQH

j_call: TRBJ2-1
v_call: TRBV19
cdr3_aa: ASRLAGVSEQF

j_call: TRBJ1-1
v_call: TRBV7-2
cdr3_aa: ASSTQLNTEAF

j_call: TRBJ1-4
v_call: TRBV5-4
cdr3_aa: ASSVTGGGRGEKLF

j_call: TRBJ1-5
v_call: TRBV14
cdr3_aa: ASSQQTNQPQH

j_call: TRBJ1-1
v_call: TRBV19
cdr3_aa: ASSMNRHTEAF

j_call: TRBJ1-5
v_call: TRBV6-1
cdr3_aa: ASSGKQGRQH

j_call: TRBJ2-7
v_call: TRBV15
cdr3_aa: ATSIQGYEQY

j_call: TRBJ2-3
v_call: TRBV6-4
cdr3_aa: ASSGSGGQDTQY

j_call: TRBJ1-3
v_call: TRBV15
cdr3_aa: ATSRGPDRGFGNTIY

j_call: TRBJ1-1
v_call: TRBV6-5
cdr3_aa: ASSSRASNTEAF

j_call: TRBJ1-2
v_call: TRBV7-9
cdr3_aa: ASSSGTYGYT

j_call: TRBJ2-2
v_call: TRBV11-3
cdr3_aa: ASSLVRAENTGELF

j_call: TRBJ2-5
v_call: TRBV2
cdr3_aa: ASSTTGVVETQY

j_call: TRBJ1-1
v_call: TRBV9
cdr3_aa: ARLPGTGKPTEAF

j_call: TRBJ2-1
v_call: TRBV11-2
cdr3_aa: ASSLGQATEQF

j_call: TRBJ1-5
v_call: TRBV2
cdr3_aa: ASKDRENSNQPQH

j_call: TRBJ2-2
v_call: TRBV25-1
cdr3_aa: ASSERIRDRGRPGELF

j_call: TRBJ1-1
v_call: TRBV27
cdr3_aa: ASSLSSLNTEAF